This is a list of T cell receptor beta chains from one sample in a study of blood T cell repertoires in COVID-19. Repertoires were generated with immunoSEQ multiplex PCR, while TCRdb's copy carries only in-frame clones and drops some. The repertoire consists of around 100,000 clones, with roughly 85% occurring once and the leading ten covering roughly 1.4%. Sequenced: peripheral blood. The receptors here all came from a man aged 40-55 years with acute or convalescent COVID-19. Both conserved end residues are trimmed from each CDR3.

>TRBV2|TRBJ2-1
ASSGSSGGENEQF
>TRBV18|TRBJ1-6
ASSDGRNSPLH
>TRBV7-2|TRBJ1-4
ASSRRTGNNEKLF
>TRBV14|TRBJ2-3
ASSQDRGSTDTQY
>TRBV2|TRBJ1-3
ASSGLTGQSSGNTIY
>TRBV15|TRBJ1-5
ATSTGTGYQPQH
>TRBV29-1|TRBJ1-1
SVTVRNTEAF
>TRBV7-9|TRBJ1-6
ASSLGTARSPLH
>TRBV18|TRBJ1-3
ASSSTGSGNTIY
>TRBV18|TRBJ1-3
ASSELDSSGNTIY
>TRBV4-1|TRBJ2-3
ASSQVPGGSGTDTQY
>TRBV28|TRBJ2-3
ASSIAGGEADTQY
>TRBV2|TRBJ2-3
ASSVRASTDTQY
>TRBV29-1|TRBJ1-4
SVAQGEGEKLF
>TRBV5-1|TRBJ2-2
ASSPTSTGELF
>TRBV9|TRBJ2-7
ASSVGTGKSYEQY
>TRBV19|TRBJ1-1
ASKGPPGTEAF
>TRBV7-9|TRBJ1-4
ASSLNKGGNEKLF
>TRBV28|TRBJ2-5
ASSLPGPGDQETQY
>TRBV5-1|TRBJ2-1
ASSGLLAGGPYNEQF
>TRBV18|TRBJ2-5
ASSPQTGGETQY
>TRBV24-1|TRBJ2-4
ATSAGYTSDIQY
>TRBV4-1|TRBJ2-3
ASSQVDFTDTQY
>TRBV5-4|TRBJ1-1
ASSKNSAMNTEAF
>TRBV24-1|TRBJ2-3
ATSDAAIVPDTQY
>TRBV2|TRBJ2-2
ASRGGDGTGELF
>TRBV7-9|TRBJ1-1
ASSSLTGSRTEAF